The T cell receptor (beta chain) under discussion was sequenced for a study of Ad26.COV2.S vaccination and SARS-CoV-2 variants. Study-wide background: Among those in the COV1001 Ad26.COV2.S trial arm was the donor.

Turning to this clone: Its antigen is undetermined.

The assay was immunoSEQ multiplex PCR, and TCRdb's table has in-frame clones only and misses some. The sample records 400,000 to 450,000 clones, 90% being singletons. V lost 6 bases and J 8 bases, leaving 13 bases between the germline ends. The CDR3 spans 12 residues. The germline CDR1 and CDR2 sequences are SGHTA and FQGNSA. Study-level results: Overall T cell responses may have been underestimated by the analyses of TCR breadth and depth. Placebo recipients trailed vaccine recipients in spike-specific TCR breadth.

As to treatment: roughly 20 received Ad26.COV2.S at low or high dose, single or two shots; several received placebo; per-sample allocation not given. The study sampled participants on day 63 after the first vaccine or placebo injection. Vaccination employed an Ad26 vector expressing the Wuhan-strain SARS-CoV-2 spike. The starting material was peripheral blood, obtained in a trial of Ad26.COV2.S vaccine versus placebo. The V and J genes are TRBV7-2 and TRBJ1-1, with D perhaps TRBD1 (5 bases). The origin of this receptor is a person between 18 and 65 years old who received the Ad26.COV2.S COVID-19 vaccine or a placebo. The CDR3 DNA is TGTGCCAGCAGTTCTGCTGGGGCCGAAGCTTTCTTT. It codes for CASSSAGAEAFF.